Listed below are T cell receptor beta chains from one sample, sequenced in a study of radiation and T cells in renal cell carcinoma. Generated by immunoSEQ multiplex PCR, the TCRdb table keeps only in-frame clones and is missing some. The sample includes some 110,000 clones, 80% to 85% of them seen just once. Specimen: blood, collected from a patient whose treatment included radiotherapy and nephrectomy. These receptors were taken from a woman aged 55-70 years with renal cell carcinoma. The CDR3 runs from the conserved cysteine through the conserved F or W. Some rows have no size entry. The others give once, few or many, or a class for an expanded clone.

clone_size v_call cdr3_aa
. TRBV7-6 CASSLVGSTNEKLFF
. TRBV15 CATSRDILGGVRQPQHF
. TRBV6-1 CASSEAGSNQPQHF
. TRBV11-2 CASSLTQGRNNEQFF
. TRBV6-6 CASSDFGRINYGYTF
. TRBV6-5 CASSSIAGGAYEQFF
many TRBV2 CASLEGRGPLNTIYF
. TRBV5-1 CASSLGGYEQYF
. TRBV5-3 CARSDRGHTEAFF
. TRBV5-1 CASSGRGEQYF
. TRBV13 CASSLGAREAFF
. TRBV7-3 CASSLDTGELFF
. TRBV7-3 CASSLNGGDTDTQYF
. TRBV28 CASSLPGGGGLEEAFF
. TRBV28 CASSPRAPRYGYTF
. TRBV27 CASRPGTGGNQPQHF
. TRBV20-1 CSARAGEQFF
. TRBV2 CASSVRGGGTDTQYF
. TRBV27 CASSLLAQNQPQHF
. TRBV7-8 CASSLGINEQFF
. TRBV19 CASSRTSGTLSYEQYF
once TRBV5-4 CASSLVQRRETQYF
. TRBV6-1 CASSESRRSVGYGYTF
. TRBV14 CASSQGWGGELFF
. TRBV6-1 CASSELGPSTDTQYF
. TRBV19 CASRTGANTDTQYF